This T cell receptor beta chain was observed in a study of beta chain features in type 1 diabetes. Study conclusions and caveats: A possible short-template PCR bias applies equally to patients and controls.

Germline V gene data show CDR1 as SNHLY and CDR2 as FYNNEI. CDR3 length equals 14 residues. V was pared by 3 bases and J by 0 bases, with 1 base of the junction left unmatched. What was sequenced were expressed TCRB transcripts, since all of the isolated RNA had been reverse transcribed. Measured with immunoSEQ multiplex PCR; TCRdb has only the in-frame clones, and not every one. The sample contains over 120,000 clones, 10% of which appear only once. A note on this clone: What it recognizes is unknown.

The chain couples TRBV2 to TRBJ1-1, with 7 bases matching TRBD1. This clonotype was obtained from a man younger than 35 in good health. Material: naive CD4+ T cells from blood. The CDR3 loop reads CASSDRGMNTEAFF. The CDR3 bases are TGTGCCAGCAGTGACAGGGGGATGAACACTGAAGCTTTCTTT.